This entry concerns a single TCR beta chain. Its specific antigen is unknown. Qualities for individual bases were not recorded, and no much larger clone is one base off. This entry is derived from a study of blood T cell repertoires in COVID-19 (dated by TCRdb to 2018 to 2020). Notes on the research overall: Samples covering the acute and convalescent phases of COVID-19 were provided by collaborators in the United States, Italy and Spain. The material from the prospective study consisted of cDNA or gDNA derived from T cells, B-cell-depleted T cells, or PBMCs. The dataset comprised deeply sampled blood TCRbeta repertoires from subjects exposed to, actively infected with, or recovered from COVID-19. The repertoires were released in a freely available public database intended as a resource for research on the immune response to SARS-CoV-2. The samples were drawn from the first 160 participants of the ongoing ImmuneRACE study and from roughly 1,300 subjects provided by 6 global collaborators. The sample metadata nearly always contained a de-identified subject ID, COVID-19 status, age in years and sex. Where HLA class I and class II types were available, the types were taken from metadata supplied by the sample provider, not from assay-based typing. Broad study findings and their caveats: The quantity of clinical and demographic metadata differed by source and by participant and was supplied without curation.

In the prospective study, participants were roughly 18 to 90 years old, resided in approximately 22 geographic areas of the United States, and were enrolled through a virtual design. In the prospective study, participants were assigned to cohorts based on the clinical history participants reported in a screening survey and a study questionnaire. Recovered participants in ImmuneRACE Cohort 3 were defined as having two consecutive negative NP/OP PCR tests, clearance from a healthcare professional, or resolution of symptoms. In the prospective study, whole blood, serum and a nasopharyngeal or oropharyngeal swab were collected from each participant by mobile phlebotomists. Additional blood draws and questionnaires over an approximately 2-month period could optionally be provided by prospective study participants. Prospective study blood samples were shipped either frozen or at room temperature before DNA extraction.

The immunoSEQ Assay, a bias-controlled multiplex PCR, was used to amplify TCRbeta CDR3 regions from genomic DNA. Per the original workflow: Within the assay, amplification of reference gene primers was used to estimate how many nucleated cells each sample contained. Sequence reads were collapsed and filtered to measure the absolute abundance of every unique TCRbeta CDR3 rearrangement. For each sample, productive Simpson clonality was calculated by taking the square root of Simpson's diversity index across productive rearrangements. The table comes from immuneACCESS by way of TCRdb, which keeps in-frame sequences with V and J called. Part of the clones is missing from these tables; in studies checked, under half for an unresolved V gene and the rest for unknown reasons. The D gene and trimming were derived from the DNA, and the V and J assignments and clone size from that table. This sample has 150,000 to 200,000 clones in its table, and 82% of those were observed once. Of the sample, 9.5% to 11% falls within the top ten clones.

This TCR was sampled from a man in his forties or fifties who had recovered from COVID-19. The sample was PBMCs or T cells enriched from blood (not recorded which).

This receptor carries the CDR3 CASGADGFNEKLFF. DNA sequence: TGCGCCAGCGGGGCTGATGGGTTTAATGAAAAACTGTTTTTT. The chain links TRBV5-1 with TRBJ1-4, and possibly TRBD1, on 5 matching bases. From the germline V gene, CDR1 is SGHRS and CDR2 is YFSETQ. Cut back by 7 bases and 4 bases, the V and J ends lie 14 bases apart. The CDR3 contains 14 residues, cysteine and phenylalanine counted. The retained sequence is limited to the CDR3, 42 bases, with the frame set at the first base.